The 3 T cell receptor beta chains listed next were all sequenced from one sample in a study of blood T cell repertoires in COVID-19. Data came from immunoSEQ multiplex PCR; TCRdb stores just in-frame clones and leaves some out. The sample lists over 150,000 clones, roughly 87% occurring once. The sequencing input was peripheral blood. These receptors originate from a woman aged 55-70 years who had recovered from COVID-19.

This clone showed up just once. This chain connects TRBV28 to TRBJ1-2; D is unresolved. Between the trimmed V and J ends, which lost 1 base and 3 bases, there was a span of 15 bases. The CDR3 consists of 16 residues. CDR1 is MDHEN and CDR2 is SYDVKM in the germline V gene. CDR3 protein: CASSLSNRGRYYGYTF. In DNA, the CDR3 is TGTGCCAGCAGTTTATCCAACAGAGGGCGTTACTATGGCTACACCTTC.

The V call is TRBV3-1 (or the pseudogene TRBV3-2), the J call TRBJ2-5, with 7 bases aligning to TRBD1. The germline CDR1 and CDR2 sequences are LGHDT and YNNKEL (reference sequence). V gave up 0 bases and J gave up 3 bases; unmatched junction bases: 10. This CDR3 region has 17 residues. CDR3 sequence reads: CASSQEPTGWGKETQYF. For the CDR3, the DNA is TGTGCCAGCAGCCAAGAACCGACAGGGTGGGGCAAAGAGACCCAGTACTTC.

The rearrangement joins TRBV28 to TRBJ1-5; possible D gene TRBD1, 6 bases. Germline V CDR1 and CDR2: MDHEN, SYDVKM. The CDR3 contains 16 residues. Deletions cut 6 bases from V and 3 bases from J, with 18 bases between. The CDR3 sequence: CASSSAGAPFNQPQHF. CDR3 DNA sequence: TGTGCCAGCAGCTCGGCAGGGGCCCCTTTCAATCAGCCCCAGCATTTT.